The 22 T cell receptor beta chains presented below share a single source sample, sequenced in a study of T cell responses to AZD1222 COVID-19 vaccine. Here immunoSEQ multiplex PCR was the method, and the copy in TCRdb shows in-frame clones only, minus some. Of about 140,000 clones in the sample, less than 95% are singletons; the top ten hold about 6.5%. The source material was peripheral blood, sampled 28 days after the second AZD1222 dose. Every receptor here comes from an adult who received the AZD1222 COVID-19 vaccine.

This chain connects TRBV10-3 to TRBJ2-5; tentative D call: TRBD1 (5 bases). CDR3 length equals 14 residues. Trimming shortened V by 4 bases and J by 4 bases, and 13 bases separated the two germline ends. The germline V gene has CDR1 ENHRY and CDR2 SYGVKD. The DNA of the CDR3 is TGTGCCATCAGTGTTCAGGGTAGTGGAGAGACCCAGTACTTC. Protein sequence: CAISVQGSGETQYF.

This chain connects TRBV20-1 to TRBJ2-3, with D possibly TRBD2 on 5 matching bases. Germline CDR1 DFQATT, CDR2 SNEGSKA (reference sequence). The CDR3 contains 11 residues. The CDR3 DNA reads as TGCAACAAAATGGGCGGGGATACGCAGTATTTT. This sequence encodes CNKMGGDTQYF.

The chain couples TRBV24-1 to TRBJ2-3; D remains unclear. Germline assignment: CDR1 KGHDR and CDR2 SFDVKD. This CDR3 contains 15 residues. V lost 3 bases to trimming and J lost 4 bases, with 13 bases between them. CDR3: CATSDKSRLSDTQYF. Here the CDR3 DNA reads TGTGCCACCAGTGATAAAAGCAGGCTATCAGATACGCAGTATTTT.

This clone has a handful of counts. The CDR3 nucleotides read TGTGCCAGCAGCGTAAGGGTTGTGGGCATGAACACCGGGGAGCTGTTTTTT. This translates into CASSVRVVGMNTGELFF. The genes are TRBV7-3 and TRBJ2-2; no firm D call. Germline V gene lookup returns CDR1 SGHTA and CDR2 FQGTGA. Trimming stripped 5 bases from V and 1 base from J, with 17 bases between. There are 17 residues in the CDR3.

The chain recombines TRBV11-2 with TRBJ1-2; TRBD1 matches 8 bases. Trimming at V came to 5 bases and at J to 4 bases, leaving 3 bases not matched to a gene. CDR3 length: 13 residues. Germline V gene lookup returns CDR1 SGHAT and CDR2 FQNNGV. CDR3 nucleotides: TGTGCCAGCAGCCACGGACAGGGCTATGGCTACACCTTC. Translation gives CASSHGQGYGYTF.

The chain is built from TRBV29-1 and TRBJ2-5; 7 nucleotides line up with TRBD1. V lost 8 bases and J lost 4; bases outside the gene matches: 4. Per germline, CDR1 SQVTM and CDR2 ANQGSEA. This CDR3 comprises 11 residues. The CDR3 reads CSSGQLETQYF. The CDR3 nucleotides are TGCAGCTCGGGACAGTTAGAGACCCAGTACTTC.

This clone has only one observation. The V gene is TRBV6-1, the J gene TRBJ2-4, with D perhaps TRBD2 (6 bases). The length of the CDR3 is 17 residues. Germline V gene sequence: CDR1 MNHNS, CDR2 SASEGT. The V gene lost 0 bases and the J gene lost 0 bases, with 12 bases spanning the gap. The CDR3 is CASSEAGGTLAKNIQYF. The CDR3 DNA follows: TGTGCCAGCAGTGAAGCAGGAGGGACCCTAGCCAAAAACATTCAGTACTTC.

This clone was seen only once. Here the CDR3 reads CASNRFPDRRSTNEKLFF. The CDR3 nucleotides are TGTGCCAGTAACCGGTTCCCCGACAGGAGATCGACTAATGAAAAACTGTTTTTT. The chain joins TRBV19 to TRBJ1-4; tentative D call: TRBD1 (6 bases). The CDR3 is made up of 18 amino acids. Germline V lookup: CDR1 LNHDA, CDR2 SQIVND (reference sequence). V was shortened by 7 bases and J by 2 bases, with 23 bases between the two germline ends.

CDR3 sequence (DNA): TGTGCCAGCAGCGTATACGAAGGGGGAGCGAATGAAAAACTGTTTTTT. The encoded protein is CASSVYEGGANEKLFF. The chain is built from TRBV9 and TRBJ1-4; D may be TRBD1 (6 bases). Trimming removed 1 base from V and 5 bases from J, with 15 bases in between. Germline values: CDR1 SGDLS, CDR2 YYNGEE. The CDR3 has 16 residues.

The CDR3 loop reads CASSEGLPGANEKLFF. CDR3 DNA sequence: TGTGCCAGCAGTGAAGGTTTGCCGGGGGCTAATGAAAAACTGTTTTTT. The genes are TRBV6-1 and TRBJ1-4; a weak D match, TRBD1 (5 bases). The V gene lost 1 base and the J gene lost 3 bases, with 12 bases spanning the gap. The germline V gene encodes CDR1 MNHNS and CDR2 SASEGT. This CDR3 has 16 amino acids.

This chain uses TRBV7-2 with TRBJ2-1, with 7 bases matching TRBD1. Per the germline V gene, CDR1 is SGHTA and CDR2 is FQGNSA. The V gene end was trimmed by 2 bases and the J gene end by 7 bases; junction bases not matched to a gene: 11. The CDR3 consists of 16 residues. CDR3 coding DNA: TGTGCCAGCAGCTTATCCCCAGGGTCACAGGGGAATGAGCAGTTCTTC. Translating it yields CASSLSPGSQGNEQFF.

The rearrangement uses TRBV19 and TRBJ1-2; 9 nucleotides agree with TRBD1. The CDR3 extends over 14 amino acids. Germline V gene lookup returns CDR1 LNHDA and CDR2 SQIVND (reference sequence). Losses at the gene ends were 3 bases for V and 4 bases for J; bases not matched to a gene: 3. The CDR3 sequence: CASSILDRGYGYTF. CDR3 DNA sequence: TGTGCCAGTAGTATCCTGGACAGGGGCTATGGCTACACCTTC. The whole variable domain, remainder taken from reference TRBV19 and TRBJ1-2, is DGGITQSPKYLFRKEGQNVTLSCEQNLNHDAMYWYRQDPGQGLRLIYYSQIVNDFQKGDIAEGYSVSREKKESFPLTVTSAQKNPTAFYLCASSILDRGYGYTFGSGTRLTVV.

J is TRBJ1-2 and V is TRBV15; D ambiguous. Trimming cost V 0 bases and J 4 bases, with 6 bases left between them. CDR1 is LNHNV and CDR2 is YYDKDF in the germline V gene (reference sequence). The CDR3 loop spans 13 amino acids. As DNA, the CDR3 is TGTGCCACCAGCAGAGATCTTGGCTATGGCTACACCTTC. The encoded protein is CATSRDLGYGYTF.

The CDR3 sequence is CASSATPRQGWNTIYF. CDR3 DNA: TGTGCCAGCAGCGCGACACCGAGACAGGGTTGGAACACCATATATTTT. The J gene is TRBJ1-3, the V gene TRBV9, with 7 nucleotides matching TRBD1. V was clipped by 3 bases and J by 7 bases; unmatched bases: 13. The CDR3 is 16 amino acids. From germline, CDR1 is SGDLS and CDR2 YYNGEE.

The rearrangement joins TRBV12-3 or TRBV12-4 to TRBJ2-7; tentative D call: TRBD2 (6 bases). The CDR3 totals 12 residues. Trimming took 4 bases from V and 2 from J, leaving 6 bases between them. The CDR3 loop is CASSSGAYEQYF. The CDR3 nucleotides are TGTGCCAGCAGTTCGGGGGCCTACGAGCAGTACTTC.

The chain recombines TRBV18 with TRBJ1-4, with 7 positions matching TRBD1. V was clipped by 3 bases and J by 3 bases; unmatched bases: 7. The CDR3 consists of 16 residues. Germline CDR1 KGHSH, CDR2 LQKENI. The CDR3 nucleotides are TGTGCCAGCTCACCCCGACAGGGCGAGGCTAATGAAAAACTGTTTTTT. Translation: CASSPRQGEANEKLFF.

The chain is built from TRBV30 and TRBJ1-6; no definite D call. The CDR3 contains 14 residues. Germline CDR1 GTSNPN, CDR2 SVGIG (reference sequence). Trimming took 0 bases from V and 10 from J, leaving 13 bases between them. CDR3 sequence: CAWSVRATWSPLHF. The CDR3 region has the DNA TGTGCCTGGAGTGTCAGAGCGACGTGGTCACCCCTCCACTTT.

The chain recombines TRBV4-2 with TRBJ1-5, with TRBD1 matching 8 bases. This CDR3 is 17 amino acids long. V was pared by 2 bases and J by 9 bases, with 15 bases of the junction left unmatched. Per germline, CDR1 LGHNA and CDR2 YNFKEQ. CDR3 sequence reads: CASSQIGGGQGAMPQHF. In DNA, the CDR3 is TGTGCCAGCAGCCAAATAGGGGGCGGGCAGGGGGCGATGCCCCAGCATTTT.

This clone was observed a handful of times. The CDR3 loop is CASRRTGRGQEYEQYF. The CDR3 DNA reads as TGTGCCAGTAGGAGGACAGGGAGAGGTCAAGAGTACGAGCAGTACTTC. The chain is built from TRBV19 and TRBJ2-7, with TRBD1 matching over 8 bases. From germline, CDR1 is LNHDA and CDR2 SQIVND (reference sequence). CDR3 size: 16 residues. V shed 6 bases and J 4 bases; nucleotides not matched to a gene: 14.

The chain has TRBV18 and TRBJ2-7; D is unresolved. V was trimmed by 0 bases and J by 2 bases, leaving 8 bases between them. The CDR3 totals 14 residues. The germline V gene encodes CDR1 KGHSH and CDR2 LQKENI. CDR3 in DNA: TGTGCCAGCTCACCACCGTACGGCCCCTACGAGCAGTACTTC. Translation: CASSPPYGPYEQYF.

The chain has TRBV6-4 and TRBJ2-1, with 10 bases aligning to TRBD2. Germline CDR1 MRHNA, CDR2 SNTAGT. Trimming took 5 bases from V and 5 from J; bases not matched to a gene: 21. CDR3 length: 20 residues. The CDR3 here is CASSIQGGTSVSGADNEQFF. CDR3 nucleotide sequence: TGTGCCAGCAGTATTCAAGGAGGGACTAGCGTTTCAGGAGCGGACAATGAGCAGTTCTTC.

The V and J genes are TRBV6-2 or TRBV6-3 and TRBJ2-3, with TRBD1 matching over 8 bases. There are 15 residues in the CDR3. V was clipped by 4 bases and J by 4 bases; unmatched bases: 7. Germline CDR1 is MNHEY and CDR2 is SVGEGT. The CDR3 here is CASSSGQGIPDTQYF. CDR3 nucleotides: TGTGCCAGCAGTTCTGGACAGGGAATCCCAGATACGCAGTATTTT.